Reported below is one TCR beta chain. The antigen is undetermined. Using its own MiXCR run on the reads, TCRdb lists one record per CDR3 protein. The table lists about 130,000 distinct CDR3 sequences, 20% to 30% of them singletons, with roughly 33% in the top ten. CDR3 length equals 14 residues. The V end lost 2 bases, the J end lost 3 bases, and 9 bases lay between the germline ends. The record originates from a study of T cell repertoires in cytomegalovirus infection. The wider study: Public signatures in TCR beta pointed to CMV infection and matching HLA type.

Whole-study results and caveats: HLA-C-restricted CMV clonotypes gave the most frequent clonotype in two of eight donors. Cumulative public TCR beta family frequency identified carriers of CMV plus the relevant HLA.

This chain connects TRBV12-3 or TRBV12-4 to TRBJ2-3, with D uncertain. This TCR was sampled from a human donor in good health (CMV status not recorded). Some clones in this sample may be carry-over from other donors' samples. Sample: PBMCs, sequenced either directly or after in vitro stimulation (not recorded which). CDR3 loop: CASSLLGFTDTQYF. The CDR3 coding sequence is TGTGCCAGCAGTTTATTGGGGTTTACAGATACGCAGTATTTT.